Presented here are 3 T cell receptor beta chains from one specimen sequenced in a study of human CD8 memory T cell subsets. UMI-labeled 5' RACE was used, and it produced the TCR beta libraries. From the 5' RACE reads, TCRdb lists one entry per CDR3 protein and no DNA. The table gives fewer than 4,000 distinct CDR3 sequences; the top ten clones make up about 32% of it. The sample was CD8+ T cells from PBMCs. The receptors were sampled from a human donor in good health.

CDR3: CASSSVNNEQFF. V is TRBV7-2 and J is TRBJ2-1. The V gene's germline CDR1 is SGHTA and CDR2 FQGNSA. This CDR3 contains 12 residues.

J is TRBJ2-1 and V is TRBV7-3; TCRdb selects TRBD1, and the lack of DNA leaves this call unchecked. CDR1 is SGHTA, CDR2 FQGTGA, per germline. The CDR3 length is 15 residues. The CDR3 is CASSPHHGPVVEQFF. The whole variable domain, remainder taken from reference TRBV7-3 and TRBJ2-1, is GAGVSQTPSNKVTEKGKYVELRCDPISGHTALYWYRQSLGQGPEFLIYFQGTGAADDSGLPNDRFFAVRPEGSVSTLKIQRTERGDSAVYLCASSPHHGPVVEQFFGPGTRLTVL.

This chain joins TRBV7-2 and TRBJ2-7; the TCRdb call, TRBD1, lacks DNA for checking. The CDR3 consists of 15 residues. Germline V CDR1 and CDR2: SGHTA, FQGNSA. The CDR3 sequence is CASSLAGTGFYEQYF. Together with reference TRBV7-2 and TRBJ2-7, the CDR3 gives the full variable domain: GAGVSQSPSNKVTEKGKDVELRCDPISGHTALYWYRQSLGQGLEFLIYFQGNSAPDKSGLPSDRFSAERTGGSVSTLTIQRTQQEDSAVYLCASSLAGTGFYEQYFGPGTRLTVT.